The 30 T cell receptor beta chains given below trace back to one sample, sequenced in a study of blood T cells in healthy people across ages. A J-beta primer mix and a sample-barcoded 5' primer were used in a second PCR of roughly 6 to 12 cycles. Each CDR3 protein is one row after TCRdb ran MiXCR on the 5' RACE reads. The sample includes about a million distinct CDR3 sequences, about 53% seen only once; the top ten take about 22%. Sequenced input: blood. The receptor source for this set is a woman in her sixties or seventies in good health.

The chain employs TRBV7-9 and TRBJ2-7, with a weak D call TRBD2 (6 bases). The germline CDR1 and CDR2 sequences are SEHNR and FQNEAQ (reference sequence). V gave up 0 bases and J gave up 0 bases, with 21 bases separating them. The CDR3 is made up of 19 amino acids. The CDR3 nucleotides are TGTGCCAGCAGCTTAGCGCGGGGTATCAGCCATCGTGTCTCCTACGAGCAGTACTTC. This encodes CASSLARGISHRVSYEQYF.

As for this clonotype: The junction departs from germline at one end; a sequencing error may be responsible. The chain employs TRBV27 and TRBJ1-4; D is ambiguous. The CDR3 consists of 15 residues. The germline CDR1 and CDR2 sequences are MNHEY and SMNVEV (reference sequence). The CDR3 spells CASSLSRQTSEKLFF. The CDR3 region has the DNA TGTGCCAGCAGTTTATCGCGGCAGACTAGTGAAAAACTGTTTTTT. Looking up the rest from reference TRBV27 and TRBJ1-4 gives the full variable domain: EAQVTQNPRYLITVTGKKLTVTCSQNMNHEYMSWYRQDPGLGLRQIYYSMNVEVTDKGDVPEGYKVSRKEKRNFPLILESPSPNQTSLYFCASSLSRQTSEKLFFGSGTQLSVL.

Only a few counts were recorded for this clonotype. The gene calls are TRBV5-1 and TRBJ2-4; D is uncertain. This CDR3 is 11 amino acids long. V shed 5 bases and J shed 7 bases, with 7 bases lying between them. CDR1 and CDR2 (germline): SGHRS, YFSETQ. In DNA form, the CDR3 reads TGCGCCAGCAGTTTCGAGAACATTCAGTACTTC. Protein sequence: CASSFENIQYF.

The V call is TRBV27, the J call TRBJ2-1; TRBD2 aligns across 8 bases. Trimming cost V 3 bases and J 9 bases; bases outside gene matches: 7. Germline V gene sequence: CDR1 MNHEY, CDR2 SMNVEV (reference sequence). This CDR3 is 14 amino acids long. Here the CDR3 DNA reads TGTGCCAGCAGTTTTCAACTAGCGGCGGGTGAGCAGTTCTTC. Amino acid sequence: CASSFQLAAGEQFF.

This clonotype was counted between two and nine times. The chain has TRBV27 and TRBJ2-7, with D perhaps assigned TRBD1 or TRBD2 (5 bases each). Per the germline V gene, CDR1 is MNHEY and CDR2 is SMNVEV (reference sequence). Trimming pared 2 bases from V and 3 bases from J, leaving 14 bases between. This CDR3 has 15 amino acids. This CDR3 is CASSLSATGLYEQYF. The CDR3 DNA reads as TGTGCCAGCAGTTTAAGTGCTACGGGGCTCTACGAGCAGTACTTC.

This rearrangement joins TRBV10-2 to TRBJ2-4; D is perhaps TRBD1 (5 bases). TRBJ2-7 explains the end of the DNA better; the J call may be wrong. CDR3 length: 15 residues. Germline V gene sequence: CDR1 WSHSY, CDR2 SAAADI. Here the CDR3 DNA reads TGCGCCAGCAGTGAGCAGGGTTTTCTTACCTACGAGCAGTACTTC. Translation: CASSEQGFLTYEQYF.

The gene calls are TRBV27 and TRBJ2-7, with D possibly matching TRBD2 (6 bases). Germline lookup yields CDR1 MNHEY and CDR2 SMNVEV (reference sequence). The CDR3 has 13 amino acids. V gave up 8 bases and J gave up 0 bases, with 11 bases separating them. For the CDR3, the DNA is TGTGCCAGCGGGGGACTGAACTCCTACGAGCAGTACTTC. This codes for CASGGLNSYEQYF.

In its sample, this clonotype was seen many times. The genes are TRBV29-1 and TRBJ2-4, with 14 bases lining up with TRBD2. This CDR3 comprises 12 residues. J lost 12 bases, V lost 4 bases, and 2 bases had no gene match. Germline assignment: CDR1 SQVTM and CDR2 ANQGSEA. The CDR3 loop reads CSVAGTSGSQYF. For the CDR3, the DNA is TGCAGCGTTGCGGGGACTAGCGGGAGTCAGTACTTC.

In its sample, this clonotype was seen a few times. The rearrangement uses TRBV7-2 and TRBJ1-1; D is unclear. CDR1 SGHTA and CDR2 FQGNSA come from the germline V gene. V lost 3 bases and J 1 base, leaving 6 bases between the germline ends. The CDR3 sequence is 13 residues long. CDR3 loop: CASSLFENTEAFF. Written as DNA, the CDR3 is TGTGCCAGCAGCTTGTTCGAGAACACTGAAGCTTTCTTT.

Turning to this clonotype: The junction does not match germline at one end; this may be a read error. The CDR3 region is CASSFVPQGTDMQYF. The CDR3 nucleotides read TGCGCCAGCAGCTTTGTACCACAAGGGACAGATATGCAGTATTTT. The chain recombines TRBV5-1 with TRBJ2-3; 7 nucleotides align to TRBD1. In germline, CDR1 is SGHRS, CDR2 YFSETQ. The CDR3 has 15 amino acids.

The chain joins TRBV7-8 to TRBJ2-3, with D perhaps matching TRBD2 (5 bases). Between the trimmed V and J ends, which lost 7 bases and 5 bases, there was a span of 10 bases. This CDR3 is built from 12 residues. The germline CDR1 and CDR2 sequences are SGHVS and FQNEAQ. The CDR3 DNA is TGTGCCAGCACCTTTGCGGGAGATACGCAGTATTTT. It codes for CASTFAGDTQYF.

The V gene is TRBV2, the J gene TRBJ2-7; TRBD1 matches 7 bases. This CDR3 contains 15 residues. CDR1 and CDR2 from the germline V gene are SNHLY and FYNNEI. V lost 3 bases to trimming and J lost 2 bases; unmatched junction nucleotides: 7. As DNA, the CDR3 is TGTGCCAGCAGTGAGGAAGCAGGGGGTACCTACGAGCAGTACTTC. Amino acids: CASSEEAGGTYEQYF.

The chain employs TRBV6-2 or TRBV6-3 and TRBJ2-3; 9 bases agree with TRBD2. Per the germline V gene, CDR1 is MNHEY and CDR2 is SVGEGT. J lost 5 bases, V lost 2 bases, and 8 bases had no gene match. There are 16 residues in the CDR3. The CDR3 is CASSYRVAGDGDTQYF. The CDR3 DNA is TGTGCCAGCAGTTACAGGGTAGCGGGGGATGGAGATACGCAGTATTTT.

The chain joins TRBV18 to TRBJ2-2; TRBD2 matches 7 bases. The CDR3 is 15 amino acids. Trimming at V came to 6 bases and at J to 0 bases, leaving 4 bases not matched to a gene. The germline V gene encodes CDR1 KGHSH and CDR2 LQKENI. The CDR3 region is CASSPGLANTGELFF. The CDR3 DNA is TGTGCCAGCTCGCCAGGACTAGCGAACACCGGGGAGCTGTTTTTT.

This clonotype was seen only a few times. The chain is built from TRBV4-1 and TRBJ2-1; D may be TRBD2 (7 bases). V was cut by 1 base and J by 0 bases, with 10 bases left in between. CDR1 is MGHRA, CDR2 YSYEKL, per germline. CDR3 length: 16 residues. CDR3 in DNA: TGCGCCAGCAGCCAAGCAAGGGGGGGCTCCTACAATGAGCAGTTCTTC. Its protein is CASSQARGGSYNEQFF.

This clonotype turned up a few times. CDR3 amino acids: CASSSRASDTQYF. DNA for the CDR3: TGTGCCAGCAGCTCGCGGGCTTCAGATACGCAGTATTTT. The V gene is TRBV27, the J gene TRBJ2-3; D perhaps matches TRBD2 (5 bases). Trimming pared 6 bases from V and 4 bases from J, leaving 11 bases between. The CDR3 length is 13 residues. Germline V CDR1 and CDR2: MNHEY, SMNVEV (reference sequence).

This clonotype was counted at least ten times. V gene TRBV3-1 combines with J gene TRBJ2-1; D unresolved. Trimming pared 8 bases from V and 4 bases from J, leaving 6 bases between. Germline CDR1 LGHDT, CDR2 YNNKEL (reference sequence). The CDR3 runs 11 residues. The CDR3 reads CASGQYNEQFF. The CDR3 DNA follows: TGTGCCAGCGGTCAGTACAATGAGCAGTTCTTC.

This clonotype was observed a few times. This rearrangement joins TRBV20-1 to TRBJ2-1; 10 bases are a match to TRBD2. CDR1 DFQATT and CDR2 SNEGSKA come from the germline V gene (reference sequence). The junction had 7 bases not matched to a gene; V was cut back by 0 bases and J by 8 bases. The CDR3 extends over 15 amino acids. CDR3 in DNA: TGCAGTGCTAGAGAACTAGCGGGGTCGATCCATGAGCAGTTCTTC. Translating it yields CSARELAGSIHEQFF.

The CDR3 nucleotides read TGCAGCGTAGATGACACTGAAGCTTTCTTT. Its protein is CSVDDTEAFF. This chain uses TRBV29-1 with TRBJ1-1; D gene uncertain. Germline V gene data show CDR1 as SQVTM and CDR2 as ANQGSEA. CDR3 length equals 10 residues. Trimming removed 6 bases at V and 3 bases at J, with 5 bases between.

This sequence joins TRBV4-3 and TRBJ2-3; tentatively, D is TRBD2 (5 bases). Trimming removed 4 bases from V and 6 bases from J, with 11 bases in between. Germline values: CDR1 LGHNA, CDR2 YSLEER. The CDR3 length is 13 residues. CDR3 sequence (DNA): TGCGCCAGCAGCCGGACTTGGACGGATACGCAGTATTTT. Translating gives CASSRTWTDTQYF.

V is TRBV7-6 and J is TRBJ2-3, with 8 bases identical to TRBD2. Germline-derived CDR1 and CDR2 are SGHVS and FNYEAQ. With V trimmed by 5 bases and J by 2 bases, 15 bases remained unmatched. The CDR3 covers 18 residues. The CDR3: CASSRQGDVGRATDTQYF. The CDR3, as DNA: TGTGCCAGCAGCCGGCAGGGAGATGTCGGGAGGGCCACAGATACGCAGTATTTT.

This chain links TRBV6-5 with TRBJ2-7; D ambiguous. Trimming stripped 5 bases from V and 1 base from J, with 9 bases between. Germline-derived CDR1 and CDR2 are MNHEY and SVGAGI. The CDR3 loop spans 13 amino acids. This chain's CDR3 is CASSDQVSYEQYF. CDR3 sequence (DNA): TGTGCCAGCAGTGATCAGGTATCCTACGAGCAGTACTTC.

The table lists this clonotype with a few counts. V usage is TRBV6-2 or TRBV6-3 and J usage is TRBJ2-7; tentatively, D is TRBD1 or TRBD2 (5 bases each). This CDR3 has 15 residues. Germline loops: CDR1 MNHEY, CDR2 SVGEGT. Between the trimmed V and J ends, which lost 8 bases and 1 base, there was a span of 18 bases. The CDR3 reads CASALREEGSYEQYF. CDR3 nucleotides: TGTGCCAGCGCGCTTCGAGAAGAGGGGTCCTACGAGCAGTACTTC.

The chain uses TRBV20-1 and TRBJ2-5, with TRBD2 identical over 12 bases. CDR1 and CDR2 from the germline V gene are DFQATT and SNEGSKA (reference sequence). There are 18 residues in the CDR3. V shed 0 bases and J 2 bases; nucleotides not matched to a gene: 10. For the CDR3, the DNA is TGCAGTGCTAGAGATCCTAGCGGGAGGGCCCTCCGACAAGAGACCCAGTACTTC. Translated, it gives CSARDPSGRALRQETQYF.

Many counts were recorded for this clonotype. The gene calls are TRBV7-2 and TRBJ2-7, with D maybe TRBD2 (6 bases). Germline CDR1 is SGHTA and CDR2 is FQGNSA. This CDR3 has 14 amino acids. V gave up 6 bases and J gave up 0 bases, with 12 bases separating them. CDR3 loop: CASSRDWPSYEQYF. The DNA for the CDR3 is TGTGCCAGCAGTCGGGACTGGCCCTCCTACGAGCAGTACTTC. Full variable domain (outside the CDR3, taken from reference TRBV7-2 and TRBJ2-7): GAGVSQSPSNKVTEKGKDVELRCDPISGHTALYWYRQSLGQGLEFLIYFQGNSAPDKSGLPSDRFSAERTGGSVSTLTIQRTQQEDSAVYLCASSRDWPSYEQYFGPGTRLTVT.

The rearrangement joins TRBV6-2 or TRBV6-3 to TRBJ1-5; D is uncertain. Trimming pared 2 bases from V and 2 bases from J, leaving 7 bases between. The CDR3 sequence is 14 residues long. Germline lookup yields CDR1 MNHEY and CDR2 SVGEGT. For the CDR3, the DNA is TGTGCCAGCAGTTACGGTGGACGCAATCAGCCCCAGCATTTT. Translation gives CASSYGGRNQPQHF.

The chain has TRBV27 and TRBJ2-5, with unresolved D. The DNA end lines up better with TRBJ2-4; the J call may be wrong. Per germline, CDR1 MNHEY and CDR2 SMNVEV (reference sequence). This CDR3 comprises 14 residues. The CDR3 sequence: CASSGSNTRNIQYF. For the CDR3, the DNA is TGTGCCAGCAGTGGGTCTAACACACGAAACATTCAGTACTTC.

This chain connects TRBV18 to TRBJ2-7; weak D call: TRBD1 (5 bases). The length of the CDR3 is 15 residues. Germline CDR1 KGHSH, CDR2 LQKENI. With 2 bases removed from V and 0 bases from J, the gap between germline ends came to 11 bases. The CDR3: CASSPDRQSSYEQYF. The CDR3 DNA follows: TGTGCCAGCTCACCAGACAGACAAAGCTCCTACGAGCAGTACTTC. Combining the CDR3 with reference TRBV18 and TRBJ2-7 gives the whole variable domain NAGVMQNPRHLVRRRGQEARLRCSPMKGHSHVYWYRQLPEEGLKFMVYLQKENIIDESGMPKERFSAEFPKEGPSILRIQQVVRGDSAAYFCASSPDRQSSYEQYFGPGTRLTVT.

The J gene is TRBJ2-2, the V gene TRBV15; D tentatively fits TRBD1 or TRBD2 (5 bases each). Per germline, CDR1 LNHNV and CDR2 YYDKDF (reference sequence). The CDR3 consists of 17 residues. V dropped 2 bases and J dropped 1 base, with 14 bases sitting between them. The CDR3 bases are TGTGCCACCAGCAGATTTACCGGGACGAGGAACACCGGGGAGCTGTTTTTT. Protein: CATSRFTGTRNTGELFF. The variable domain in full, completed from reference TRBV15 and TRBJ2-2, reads DAMVIQNPRYQVTQFGKPVTLSCSQTLNHNVMYWYQQKSSQAPKLLFHYYDKDFNNEADTPDNFQSRRPNTSFCFLDIRSPGLGDTAMYLCATSRFTGTRNTGELFFGEGSRLTVL.

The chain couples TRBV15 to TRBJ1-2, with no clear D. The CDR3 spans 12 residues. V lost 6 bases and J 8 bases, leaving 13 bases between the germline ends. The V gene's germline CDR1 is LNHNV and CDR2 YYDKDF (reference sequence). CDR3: CATSRSGIGYTF. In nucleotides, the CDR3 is TGTGCCACCAGTCGGAGCGGGATCGGCTACACCTTC.